This TCR beta chain comes out of a study of spatial heterogeneity in lung cancer. Findings and limits, study-wide: Tumoral mutation counts were tracked by counts of expanded intratumoral alpha and beta TCRs. The numbers of ubiquitous and regional expanded TCRs correlated with ubiquitous and regional nonsynonymous mutations, respectively.

TCRdb recomputed calls from the 5' RACE reads with MiXCR, one row per CDR3 protein. The sample records 20,000 to 30,000 distinct CDR3 sequences, 8.8% being singletons. This sample's time point: sample taken at primary tumor resection. Germline assignment: CDR1 SGHDT and CDR2 YYEEEE. V shed 4 bases, J shed 2 bases, and the junction held 6 bases outside the gene matches. The length of the CDR3 is 16 residues. This clonotype was seen a handful of times. What it binds is not known. This chain connects TRBV5-6 to TRBJ2-3; 11 bases match TRBD2. Sequences were derived from lung tumor tissue, sampled at surgery. The sequence came from a male donor with early-stage non-small cell lung cancer. In DNA form, the CDR3 reads TGTGCCAGCAGCCTAGGGACTAGCGGAGACACAGATACGCAGTATTTT. This gives the protein CASSLGTSGDTDTQYF.